These 14 T cell receptor beta chains share one sample of origin, sequenced in a study of T cells after somatic rescue of genetic block. The repertoire was sequenced with immunoSEQ multiplex PCR; TCRdb's copy has only in-frame clones and lacks some. The sample shows approximately 71,000 clones, around 90% of them seen only once. Input material: peripheral blood mononuclear cells (PBMCs). These receptors originate from a man in his forties or fifties.

The V and J genes are TRBV5-6 and TRBJ2-1, with D possibly being TRBD2 (6 bases). The V gene lost 3 bases and the J gene lost 6 bases, with 13 bases spanning the gap. This CDR3 contains 14 residues. Germline lookup yields CDR1 SGHDT and CDR2 YYEEEE. CDR3 DNA sequence: TGTGCCAGCAGCTGGGCGTCCGGGGGCAATGAGCAGTTCTTC. It codes for CASSWASGGNEQFF. The entire variable domain, with the rest obtained from reference TRBV5-6 and TRBJ2-1, is as follows: DAGVTQSPTHLIKTRGQQVTLRCSPKSGHDTVSWYQQALGQGPQFIFQYYEEEERQRGNFPDRFSGHQFPNYSSELNVNALLLGDSALYLCASSWASGGNEQFFGPGTRLTVL.

V is TRBV27 and J is TRBJ1-1; possibly TRBD1 for D (6 bases). CDR3 size: 14 residues. Trimming cost V 1 base and J 5 bases, with 11 bases left between them. CDR1 is MNHEY, CDR2 SMNVEV, per germline (reference sequence). The CDR3 spells CASSLYREGTEAFF. The CDR3 bases are TGTGCCAGCAGTTTATACAGGGAGGGTACTGAAGCTTTCTTT.

The genes are TRBV14 and TRBJ2-1, with 7 nucleotides matching TRBD2. V was pared by 4 bases and J by 9 bases, with 6 bases of the junction left unmatched. Germline V lookup: CDR1 SGHDN, CDR2 FVKESK. This CDR3 has 13 amino acids. The CDR3 DNA follows: TGTGCCAGCAGCCTAGGACTAGGGATTGAGCAGTTCTTC. Its translation: CASSLGLGIEQFF.

The J gene is TRBJ2-1, the V gene TRBV7-8; TRBD1 aligns across 9 bases. This CDR3 contains 14 residues. From germline, CDR1 is SGHVS and CDR2 FQNEAQ. V shed 5 bases, J shed 9 bases, and the junction held 8 bases outside the gene matches. This CDR3 is CASSPVDRGIEQFF. CDR3 coding DNA: TGTGCCAGCAGCCCAGTCGACAGGGGGATTGAGCAGTTCTTC.

The J gene is TRBJ1-2, the V gene TRBV2, with 8 bases fitting TRBD1. Germline CDR1 and CDR2: SNHLY and FYNNEI. V was clipped by 4 bases and J by 8 bases; unmatched bases: 15. The CDR3 is 16 amino acids. CDR3 sequence: CASSGGTGYMSRGYTF. CDR3 nucleotide sequence: TGTGCCAGCAGTGGGGGGACAGGATATATGTCACGGGGCTACACCTTC.

The genes are TRBV28 and TRBJ2-1; D gene unclear. Trimming shortened V by 6 bases and J by 10 bases, and 13 bases separated the two germline ends. CDR1 is MDHEN and CDR2 is SYDVKM in the germline V gene. CDR3 length: 12 residues. This CDR3 reads CASRPPGGEQFF. The CDR3 coding sequence is TGTGCCAGCAGGCCCCCGGGCGGAGAGCAGTTCTTC.

The chain links TRBV5-6 to TRBJ1-4; D unclear. CDR3 length equals 12 residues. V was trimmed by 5 bases and J by 4 bases, leaving 6 bases between them. Germline V CDR1 and CDR2: SGHDT, YYEEEE. The DNA for the CDR3 is TGTGCCAGCAGTTATTTTAATGAAAAACTGTTTTTT. Encoded protein: CASSYFNEKLFF.

This rearrangement joins TRBV27 to TRBJ1-1; 7 nucleotides align to TRBD1. This CDR3 spans 13 amino acids. Germline lookup yields CDR1 MNHEY and CDR2 SMNVEV (reference sequence). J lost 4 bases, V lost 2 bases, and 1 base had no gene match. The CDR3 region has the DNA TGTGCCAGCAGTTTACCAGGGGGCACTGAAGCTTTCTTT. This translates into CASSLPGGTEAFF.

This clone appeared a single time. The CDR3 coding sequence is TGCGCCAGCAGCCAAGATAGGGGGAATTCACCCCTCCACTTT. It encodes CASSQDRGNSPLHF. V and J are TRBV4-1 and TRBJ1-6, with a possible D match to TRBD1 (6 bases). This CDR3 is 14 amino acids long. CDR1 is MGHRA and CDR2 is YSYEKL in the germline V gene. Trimming removed 0 bases at V and 7 bases at J, with 7 bases between.

The genes are TRBV11-2 and TRBJ2-5; 11 nucleotides agree with TRBD2. The CDR3 extends over 17 amino acids. Trimming cost V 1 base and J 1 base; bases outside gene matches: 5. The germline V gene has CDR1 SGHAT and CDR2 FQNNGV. The DNA for the CDR3 is TGTGCCAGCAGCTTAGGGCGACTAGCGGGAAGCCAAGAGACCCAGTACTTC. Its translation: CASSLGRLAGSQETQYF.

The chain recombines TRBV9 with TRBJ1-2; D call uncertain. CDR3 size: 14 residues. Per germline, CDR1 SGDLS and CDR2 YYNGEE. V was clipped by 2 bases and J by 6 bases, with 14 bases between them. The DNA of the CDR3 is TGTGCCAGCAGCGTTAATCAGATCGCGGATGGCTACACCTTC. Translated: CASSVNQIADGYTF.

The chain uses TRBV6-5 and TRBJ2-7; D is undetermined. The CDR3 covers 14 residues. Per germline, CDR1 MNHEY and CDR2 SVGAGI. V shed 5 bases and J shed 6 bases, with 17 bases lying between them. In DNA form, the CDR3 reads TGTGCCAGCAGTGGCGGTCTAAGGGCACTCGAGCAGTACTTC. Residues: CASSGGLRALEQYF.

V usage is TRBV2 and J usage is TRBJ1-4; D remains ambiguous. V was shortened by 5 bases and J by 4 bases, with 14 bases between the two germline ends. This CDR3 is 15 amino acids long. Germline CDR1 reads SNHLY; CDR2 reads FYNNEI. The CDR3 nucleotides are TGTGCCAGCAGTCCCCAGGCGAACCTTAATGAAAAACTGTTTTTT. It yields the protein CASSPQANLNEKLFF.

The chain carries TRBV5-5 and TRBJ2-1; 10 nucleotides match TRBD2. The ends lost 3 bases at V and 3 bases at J; junction bases unmatched: 3. The CDR3 runs to 15 residues. The germline gives CDR1 SGHKS, CDR2 YYEKEE (reference sequence). CDR3 region: CASSWGLASYNEQFF. CDR3 nucleotides: TGTGCCAGCAGCTGGGGACTAGCGAGCTACAATGAGCAGTTCTTC.